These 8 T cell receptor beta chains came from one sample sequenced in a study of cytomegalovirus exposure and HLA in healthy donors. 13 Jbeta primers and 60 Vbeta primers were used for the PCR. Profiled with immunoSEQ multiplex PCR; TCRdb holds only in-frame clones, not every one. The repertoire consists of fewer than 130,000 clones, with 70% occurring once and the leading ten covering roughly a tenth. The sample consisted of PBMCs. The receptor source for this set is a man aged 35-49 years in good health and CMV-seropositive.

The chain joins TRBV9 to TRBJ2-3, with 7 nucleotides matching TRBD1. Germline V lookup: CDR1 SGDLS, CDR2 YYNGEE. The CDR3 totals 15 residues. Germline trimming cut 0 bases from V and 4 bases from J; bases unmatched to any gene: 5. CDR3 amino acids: CASSVEGGLADTQYF. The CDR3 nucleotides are TGTGCCAGCAGCGTAGAAGGGGGCTTGGCAGATACGCAGTATTTT.

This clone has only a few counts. This CDR3 reads CASRVTINYGYTF. The CDR3 nucleotides are TGTGCCAGCAGGGTCACAATTAACTATGGCTACACCTTC. The chain links TRBV6-1 to TRBJ1-2; no clear D. The CDR3 has 13 amino acids. The germline V and J ends were trimmed by 6 bases and 1 base, with 9 bases remaining between them. The germline CDR1 and CDR2 sequences are MNHNS and SASEGT.

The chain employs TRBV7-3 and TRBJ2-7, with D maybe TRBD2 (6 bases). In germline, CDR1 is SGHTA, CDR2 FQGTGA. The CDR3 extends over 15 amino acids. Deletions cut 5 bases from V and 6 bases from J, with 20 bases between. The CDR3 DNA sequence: TGTGCCAGCAGCCAAGGCGCGGGACGGGGGTTCGAGCAGTACTTC. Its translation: CASSQGAGRGFEQYF.

DNA for the CDR3: TGCGCCAGCAGCTTAAGGCAGGGTATCATTATCTATCGTTTCGAGCAGTACTTC. Its protein is CASSLRQGIIIYRFEQYF. V and J are TRBV5-1 and TRBJ2-7; weak D call: TRBD1 (5 bases). This CDR3 is 18 amino acids long. Trimming took 2 bases from V and 6 from J, leaving 27 bases between them. Germline V gene lookup returns CDR1 SGHRS and CDR2 YFSETQ.

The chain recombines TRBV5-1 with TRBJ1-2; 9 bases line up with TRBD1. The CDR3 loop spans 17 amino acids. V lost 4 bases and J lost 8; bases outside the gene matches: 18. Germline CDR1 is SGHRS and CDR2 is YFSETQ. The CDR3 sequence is CASSATGTGTPGDGYTF. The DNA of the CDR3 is TGCGCCAGCAGCGCAACCGGGACAGGGACCCCAGGGGACGGCTACACCTTC.

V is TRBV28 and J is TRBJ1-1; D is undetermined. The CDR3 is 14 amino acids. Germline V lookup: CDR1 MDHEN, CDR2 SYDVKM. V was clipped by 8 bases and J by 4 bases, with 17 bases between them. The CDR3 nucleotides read TGTGCCAGCTCTCCTCGGGAGTCGTCCACTGAAGCTTTCTTT. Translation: CASSPRESSTEAFF.

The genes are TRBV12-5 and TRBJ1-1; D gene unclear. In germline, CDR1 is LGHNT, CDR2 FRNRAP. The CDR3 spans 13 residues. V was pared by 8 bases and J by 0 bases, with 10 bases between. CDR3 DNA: TGTGCTAGTATCGGTGATATGAACACTGAAGCTTTCTTT. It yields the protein CASIGDMNTEAFF. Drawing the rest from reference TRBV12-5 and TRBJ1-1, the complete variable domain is DARVTQTPRHKVTEMGQEVTMRCQPILGHNTVFWYRQTMMQGLELLAYFRNRAPLDDSGMPKDRFSAEMPDATLATLKIQPSEPRDSAVYFCASIGDMNTEAFFGQGTRLTVV.

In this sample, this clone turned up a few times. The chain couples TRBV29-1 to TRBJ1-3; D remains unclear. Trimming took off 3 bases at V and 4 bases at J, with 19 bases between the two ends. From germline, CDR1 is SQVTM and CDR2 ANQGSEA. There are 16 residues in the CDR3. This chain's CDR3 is CSVEGDGPGGGNTIYF. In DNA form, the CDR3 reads TGCAGCGTTGAGGGCGACGGGCCCGGAGGGGGAAACACCATATATTTT.